This record looks at one T cell receptor beta chain sequence and its context. Its antigen is undetermined. This sample stems from a study of T cell responses to AZD1222 COVID-19 vaccine. In the study overall: Second-dose intervals near 4 or 12 weeks were combined. Study findings and constraints: Regions left unmutated in variants are reportedly the target of nearly half of spike-specific TCRs.

Sequencing used immunoSEQ multiplex PCR; TCRdb keeps in-frame clones, though not all of them. The profile shows about 88,000 clones, under 95% of them singletons. This specimen consisted of peripheral blood, obtained on day 0 of AZD1222 vaccination. This clonotype originated in an adult in good health.

The CDR3 is CASSLPNSYEQYF. The CDR3 DNA reads as TGTGCCAGCAGTTTACCTAACTCCTACGAGCAGTACTTC. This sequence joins TRBV28 and TRBJ2-7; D unresolved. The CDR3 covers 13 residues. V lost 2 bases and J 0 bases, leaving 5 bases between the germline ends. Per the germline V gene, CDR1 is MDHEN and CDR2 is SYDVKM.